The clone carrying this TCR beta chain was counted a few times. Its antigen is unidentified. This sample stems from a study of beta chain features in type 1 diabetes. Notes on the study in general: Shorter TCRB CDR3s, moderately but significantly so, were found in Type 1 diabetes patients in all four CD4+ subsets.

V shed 6 bases and J 7 bases; nucleotides not matched to a gene: 8. The germline V gene has CDR1 KGHSH and CDR2 LQKENI. This CDR3 spans 15 amino acids. Every isolated RNA sample was fully reverse transcribed, so sequencing captured expressed TCRB transcripts. Sequencing used immunoSEQ multiplex PCR; TCRdb keeps in-frame clones, though not all of them. The top ten hold roughly 0.45% of the sample, which has about 160,000 clones, around a tenth seen once. Sequenced sample: central memory CD4+ T cells from blood. The rearrangement links TRBV18 to TRBJ2-1; 11 bases match TRBD2. The origin of this receptor is a man under 40 with type 1 diabetes. CDR3 nucleotide sequence: TGTGCCAGCTCGAGAGGGACTAGCGGACTGAATGAGCAGTTCTTC. It translates to CASSRGTSGLNEQFF.